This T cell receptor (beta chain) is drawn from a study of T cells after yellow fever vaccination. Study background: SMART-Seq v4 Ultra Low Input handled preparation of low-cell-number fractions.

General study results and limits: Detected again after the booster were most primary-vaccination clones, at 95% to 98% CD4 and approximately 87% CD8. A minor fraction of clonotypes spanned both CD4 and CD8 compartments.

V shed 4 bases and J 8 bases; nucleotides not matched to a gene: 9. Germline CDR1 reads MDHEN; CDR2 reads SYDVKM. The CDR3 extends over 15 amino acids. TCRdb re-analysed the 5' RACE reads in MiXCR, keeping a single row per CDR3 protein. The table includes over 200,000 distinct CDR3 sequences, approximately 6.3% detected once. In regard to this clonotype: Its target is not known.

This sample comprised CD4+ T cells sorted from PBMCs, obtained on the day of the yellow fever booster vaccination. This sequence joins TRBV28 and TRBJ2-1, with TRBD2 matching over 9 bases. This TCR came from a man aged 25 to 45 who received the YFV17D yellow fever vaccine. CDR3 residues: CASSSASGKSYEQFF. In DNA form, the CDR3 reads TGTGCCAGCAGTTCAGCTAGCGGGAAATCCTATGAGCAGTTCTTC.